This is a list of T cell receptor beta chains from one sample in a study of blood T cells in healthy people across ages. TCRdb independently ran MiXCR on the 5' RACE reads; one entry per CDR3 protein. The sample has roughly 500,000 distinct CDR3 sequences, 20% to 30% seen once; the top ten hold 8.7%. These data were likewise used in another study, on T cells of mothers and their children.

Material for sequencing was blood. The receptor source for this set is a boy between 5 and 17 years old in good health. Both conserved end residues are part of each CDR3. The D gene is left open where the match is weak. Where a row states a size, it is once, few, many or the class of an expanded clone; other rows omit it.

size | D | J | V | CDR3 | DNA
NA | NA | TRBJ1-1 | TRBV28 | CASYTGGNTEAFF | TGTGCCAGCTATACAGGCGGGAACACTGAAGCTTTCTTT
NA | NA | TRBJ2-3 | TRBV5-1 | CASMGRPADTQYF | TGCGCCAGCATGGGAAGGCCTGCAGATACGCAGTATTTT
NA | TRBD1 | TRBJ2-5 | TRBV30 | CAWSTGVQYF | TGTGCCTGGAGTACAGGGGTCCAGTACTTC
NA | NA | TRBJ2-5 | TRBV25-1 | CASSESGLQETQYF | TGTGCCAGCAGTGAATCCGGATTGCAAGAGACCCAGTACTTC
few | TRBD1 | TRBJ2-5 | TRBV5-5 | CASSLGDRAAAQETQYF | TGTGCCAGCAGCTTGGGGGACAGGGCCGCCGCCCAAGAGACCCAGTACTTC
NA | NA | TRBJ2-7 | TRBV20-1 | CSARQTGLSEQYF | TGCAGTGCTAGACAAACAGGGCTCAGCGAGCAGTACTTC
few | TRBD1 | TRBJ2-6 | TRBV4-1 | CASSQRQGASGANVLTF | TGCGCCAGCAGCCAACGACAGGGGGCGTCTGGGGCCAACGTCCTGACTTTC
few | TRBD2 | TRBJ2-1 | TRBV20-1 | CSARDLAGNNEQFF | TGCAGTGCTAGAGATCTAGCGGGGAACAATGAGCAGTTCTTC
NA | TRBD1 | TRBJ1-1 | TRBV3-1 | CASSRMPRTGTMNTEAFF | TGTGCCAGCAGCCGCATGCCTCGGACAGGGACTATGAACACTGAAGCTTTCTTT
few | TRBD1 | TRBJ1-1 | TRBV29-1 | CSAGQGGAFF | TGCAGCGCCGGACAGGGTGGGGCTTTCTTT
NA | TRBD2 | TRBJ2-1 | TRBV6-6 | CASSYSPSGGGEQFF | TGTGCCAGCAGTTACTCGCCTAGCGGTGGGGGTGAGCAGTTCTTC
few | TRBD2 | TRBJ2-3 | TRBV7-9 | CASSPVGGETQYF | TGTGCCAGCAGCCCCGTGGGGGGGGAAACGCAGTATTTT
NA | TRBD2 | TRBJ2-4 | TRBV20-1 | CSADSAGGSKNIQYF | TGCAGTGCGGATTCAGCGGGAGGGTCCAAAAACATTCAGTATTTC
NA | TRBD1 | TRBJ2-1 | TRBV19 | CASTPGQNSYNEQFF | TGTGCCAGTACCCCGGGACAGAACTCCTACAATGAGCAGTTCTTC
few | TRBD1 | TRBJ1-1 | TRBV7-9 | CASSLARLKGAIGTEAFF | TGTGCCAGCAGCTTAGCCCGATTGAAGGGGGCGATTGGCACTGAAGCTTTCTTT
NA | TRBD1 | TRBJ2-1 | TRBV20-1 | CSAPRGQGPSEQFF | TGCAGTGCTCCGAGGGGGCAGGGTCCCTCTGAGCAGTTCTTC
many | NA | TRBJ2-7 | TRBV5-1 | CASSLVGSYEQYF | TGCGCCAGCAGCTTGGTAGGTTCCTACGAGCAGTACTTC
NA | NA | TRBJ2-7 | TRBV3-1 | CASSLRPQGSYEQYF | TGTGCCAGCAGCCTAAGGCCCCAGGGCTCCTACGAGCAGTACTTC
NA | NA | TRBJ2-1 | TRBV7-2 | CASSPRSSTLGEQFF | TGTGCCAGCAGCCCTCGGAGTTCGACCTTGGGTGAGCAGTTCTTC
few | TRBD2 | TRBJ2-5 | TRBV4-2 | CASSQVLAGERETQYF | TGTGCCAGCAGCCAAGTACTAGCGGGAGAGAGGGAGACCCAGTACTTC
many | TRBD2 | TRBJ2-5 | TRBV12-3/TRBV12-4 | CASSLASGGKETQYF | TGTGCCAGCAGTTTAGCTAGCGGGGGGAAGGAGACCCAGTACTTC
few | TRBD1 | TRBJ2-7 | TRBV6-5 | CASSYRVAGGPNEQYF | TGTGCCAGCAGTTACAGAGTGGCAGGGGGCCCCAACGAGCAGTACTTC
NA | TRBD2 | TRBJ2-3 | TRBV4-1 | CASSQDPPGGRGADTQYF | TGCGCCAGCAGCCAAGATCCCCCGGGCGGGAGAGGGGCAGATACGCAGTATTTT
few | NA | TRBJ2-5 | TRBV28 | CASSFGPVQETQYF | TGTGCCAGCAGTTTCGGGCCGGTCCAAGAGACCCAGTACTTC
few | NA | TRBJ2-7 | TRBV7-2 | CASSPQWGNSYEQYF | TGTGCCAGCAGCCCCCAGTGGGGAAACTCCTACGAGCAGTACTTC
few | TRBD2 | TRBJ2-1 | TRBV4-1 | CASSQEERLAGGPYNEQFF | TGCGCCAGCAGCCAAGAGGAGAGACTAGCGGGAGGGCCCTACAATGAGCAGTTCTTC
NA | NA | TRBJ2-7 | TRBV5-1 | CASSRGSWSNIYEQYF | TGCGCCAGCAGCCGCGGGTCCTGGTCGAATATTTACGAGCAGTACTTC
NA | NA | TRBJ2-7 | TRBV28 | CANSHYEQYF | TGTGCCAACAGTCACTACGAGCAGTACTTC
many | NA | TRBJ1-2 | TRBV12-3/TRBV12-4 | CASSLDNYGYTF | TGCGCCAGCAGCTTGGACAACTATGGCTACACCTTC
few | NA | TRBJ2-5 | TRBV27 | CASSFVMRSQETQYF | TGTGCCAGCAGTTTTGTAATGCGGAGTCAAGAGACCCAGTACTTC